A selection of T cell receptor beta chains follows, all from one sample in a study of blood T cell repertoires in COVID-19. Clones were read by immunoSEQ multiplex PCR, and TCRdb kept only the in-frame ones, dropping some. Among roughly 50,000 clones listed, around 93% were seen once. The sequenced sample consisted of peripheral blood. The source of these receptors is an older woman with active or convalescent COVID-19. Both conserved end residues are part of each CDR3. A D gene is named only where the DNA matches it firmly. Clone size is shown for a subset of rows, as once, few, many or a class of expanded clone.

j_call	v_call	d_call	clone_size	cdr3_aa	cdr3_nt
TRBJ1-1	TRBV10-2	NA	NA	CASSESLTGTEAFF	TGCGCCAGCAGTGAGTCCTTGACTGGAACTGAAGCTTTCTTT
TRBJ2-7	TRBV7-9	TRBD2	NA	CASSLAAGLASEQYF	TGTGCCAGCAGCTTAGCGGCTGGACTAGCTAGCGAGCAGTACTTC
TRBJ2-7	TRBV27	NA	NA	CASSLHGRGSYEQYF	TGTGCCAGCAGTTTACATGGACGGGGCTCCTACGAGCAGTACTTC
TRBJ2-7	TRBV30	TRBD1	NA	CAWSVQGAPYEQYF	TGTGCCTGGAGTGTACAGGGGGCGCCTTACGAGCAGTACTTC
TRBJ1-2	TRBV5-5	NA	once	CASSFRTDGYTF	TGTGCCAGCAGCTTCCGAACGGATGGCTACACCTTC
TRBJ2-7	TRBV11-2	NA	once	CASSTRGVEQYF	TGTGCCAGCAGCACGCGGGGCGTCGAGCAGTACTTC
TRBJ2-3	TRBV15	NA	once	CATSRDKNSVADTQYF	TGTGCCACCAGCAGAGATAAGAATAGCGTCGCAGATACGCAGTATTTT
TRBJ1-4	TRBV27	NA	NA	CASSLTTTNEKLFF	TGTGCCAGCAGTCTAACTACAACTAATGAAAAACTGTTTTTT
TRBJ2-1	TRBV6-7	NA	NA	CASSFGDYNEQFF	TGTGCCAGCAGTTTCGGAGATTACAATGAGCAGTTCTTC
TRBJ2-7	TRBV30	TRBD2	NA	CAWKAGGPDEQYF	TGTGCCTGGAAAGCGGGAGGGCCGGACGAGCAGTACTTC
TRBJ1-1	TRBV11-2	NA	NA	CASSRDTVTEAFF	TGTGCCAGCAGCAGAGACACGGTTACTGAAGCTTTCTTT
TRBJ2-2	TRBV7-6	TRBD2	NA	CASSPLAGGPGGELFF	TGTGCCAGCAGCCCACTAGCGGGGGGGCCCGGCGGGGAGCTGTTTTTT
TRBJ2-3	TRBV5-1	NA	NA	CASSPSITDTQYF	TGCGCCAGCAGCCCATCAATCACAGATACGCAGTATTTT
TRBJ1-2	TRBV28	TRBD1	NA	CASSPDPGQLLYGYTF	TGTGCCAGCAGCCCCGATCCGGGACAGTTACTCTATGGCTACACCTTC
TRBJ1-1	TRBV6-4	NA	NA	CASSDSEDTEAFF	TGTGCCAGCAGTGACTCTGAGGACACTGAAGCTTTCTTT
TRBJ2-3	TRBV6-5	NA	NA	CASTSVRLSTDTQYF	TGTGCCAGCACAAGCGTAAGGTTGAGCACAGATACGCAGTATTTT
TRBJ2-5	TRBV11-2	NA	NA	CASSGGLSETQYF	TGTGCCAGCAGCGGCGGGTTGTCAGAGACCCAGTACTTC
TRBJ2-2	TRBV27	NA	few	CASSLTGSGELFF	TGTGCCAGCAGTTTAACGGGGTCCGGGGAGCTGTTTTTT
TRBJ1-2	TRBV6-6	TRBD1	NA	CASRSTGVNYGYTF	TGTGCCAGCAGGTCGACAGGGGTAAACTATGGCTACACCTTC
TRBJ2-5	TRBV3-1/TRBV3-2	TRBD2	NA	CASRLTSGIQETQYF	TGTGCCAGCAGGCTAACTAGCGGGATCCAAGAGACCCAGTACTTC
TRBJ1-3	TRBV6-1	NA	NA	CASSDDRPSGNTIYF	TGTGCCAGCAGTGACGACAGACCCTCTGGAAACACCATATATTTT
TRBJ2-3	TRBV5-1	NA	NA	CASSVYHTDTQYF	TGCGCCAGCAGCGTCTACCACACAGATACGCAGTATTTT
TRBJ2-3	TRBV5-4	NA	once	CASSLDPTSTDTQYF	TGTGCCAGCAGTTTGGACCCAACAAGCACAGATACGCAGTATTTT
TRBJ1-1	TRBV25-1	NA	NA	CASSGRHNTEAFF	TGTGCCAGCAGTGGCCGACACAACACTGAAGCTTTCTTT
TRBJ2-2	TRBV6-2/TRBV6-3	TRBD2	NA	CASSPSLAGTGELFF	TGTGCCAGCAGTCCCTCACTAGCGGGGACCGGGGAGCTGTTTTTT
TRBJ1-3	TRBV21-1	NA	NA	CASSTRVTESGNTIYF	TGTGCCAGCAGCACGAGGGTAACCGAATCTGGAAACACCATATATTTT
TRBJ1-4	TRBV4-1	NA	NA	CASSQTRGLEKLFF	TGCGCCAGCAGCCAAACCAGGGGTCTGGAAAAACTGTTTTTT
TRBJ2-1	TRBV2	TRBD2	NA	CASSATSGAYNEQFF	TGTGCCAGCAGTGCGACTAGCGGGGCCTACAATGAGCAGTTCTTC
TRBJ2-5	TRBV28	TRBD1	once	CASSSQGAKEETQYF	TGTGCCAGCAGTTCGCAGGGGGCGAAGGAGGAGACCCAGTACTTC
TRBJ2-7	TRBV5-1	TRBD1	NA	CASSRPGQAYEQYF	TGCGCCAGCAGCCGACCGGGACAGGCCTACGAGCAGTACTTC
TRBJ2-1	TRBV30	TRBD2	once	CAWSRTSGFKRAYNEQFF	TGTGCCTGGAGTAGGACTAGCGGGTTTAAACGAGCCTACAATGAGCAGTTCTTC
TRBJ1-1	TRBV10-3	NA	NA	CAISQPSSGRRNTEAFF	TGTGCCATCAGCCAACCGTCGTCAGGGAGGAGGAACACTGAAGCTTTCTTT
TRBJ1-2	TRBV19	NA	NA	CASREGRDYGYTF	TGTGCCAGTAGGGAGGGCAGGGACTATGGCTACACCTTC
TRBJ2-2	TRBV28	NA	NA	CASSRQRTGELFF	TGTGCCAGCAGTCGACAGAGGACCGGGGAGCTGTTTTTT
TRBJ2-6	TRBV2	TRBD1	NA	CASSGNRGMAGANVLTF	TGTGCCAGCAGTGGAAACAGGGGGATGGCCGGGGCCAACGTCCTGACTTTC
TRBJ1-5	TRBV28	NA	NA	CASSTQRWRNQPQHF	TGTGCCAGCAGCACCCAGAGGTGGCGAAATCAGCCCCAGCATTTT
TRBJ1-2	TRBV2	NA	NA	CASSMSNYGYTF	TGTGCCAGCAGTATGTCAAACTATGGCTACACCTTC
TRBJ1-1	TRBV9	NA	NA	CASSAQGREAFF	TGTGCCAGCAGCGCCCAGGGTCGTGAAGCTTTCTTT
TRBJ1-5	TRBV7-8	TRBD1	NA	CASSPQGNNQPQHF	TGTGCCAGCAGCCCACAGGGGAACAATCAGCCCCAGCATTTT
TRBJ1-2	TRBV6-5	NA	NA	CASGRDRYNGYTF	TGTGCCAGCGGACGAGACAGGTACAATGGCTACACCTTC